A single sample is the source of the 32 T cell receptor beta chains below, sequenced in a study of beta chain features in type 1 diabetes (dated by TCRdb to between 2018 and 2020). General study outcomes and caveats: Type 1 diabetes patients showed a moderate but significant shortening of TCRB CDR3 length in all four CD4+ subsets.

Library construction relied on the immunoSEQ multiplex PCR assay. All of the isolated RNA was reverse transcribed with the High Capacity cDNA Reverse Transcription Kit, so expressed TCRB transcripts were sequenced. Sourced from immuneACCESS, this table was stored by TCRdb with only in-frame sequences that have V and J called. A share of the clones is absent; for the studies checked, an unresolved V gene accounts for under half, and the remainder has no known explanation. The sample table contains about 240,000 clones; only one count was recorded for approximately 13% of them. The top ten clones comprise roughly 0.02% of the sample. The antigens these receptors bind are not known. The sample comprised naive CD4+ T cells from blood. The cell subset or site label here, explained by the study, means: true naive CD4+ T cells. The receptor source for this set is a man in his thirties or forties with type 1 diabetes.

The chain recombines TRBV7-9 with TRBJ1-1; maybe TRBD1 (5 bases). The V gene lost 4 bases and the J gene lost 0 bases, with 9 bases spanning the gap. The germline V gene encodes CDR1 SEHNR and CDR2 FQNEAQ (reference sequence). The CDR3 extends over 14 amino acids. CDR3 coding DNA: TGTGCCAGCAGCTCGACAGATTTGAACACTGAAGCTTTCTTT. Amino acid sequence: CASSSTDLNTEAFF. The full variable domain, its missing parts supplied by reference TRBV7-9 and TRBJ1-1, is DTGVSQNPRHKITKRGQNVTFRCDPISEHNRLYWYRQTLGQGPEFLTYFQNEAQLEKSRLLSDRFSAERPKGSFSTLEIQRTEQGDSAMYLCASSSTDLNTEAFFGQGTRLTVV.

The chain carries TRBV10-3 and TRBJ1-2; no firm D call. The V gene lost 3 bases and the J gene lost 4 bases, with 9 bases spanning the gap. This CDR3 spans 13 amino acids. Germline CDR1 is ENHRY and CDR2 is SYGVKD. CDR3 sequence: CAISDQLVYGYTF. The CDR3 DNA follows: TGTGCCATCAGTGACCAGTTGGTCTATGGCTACACCTTC.

This clone was counted only a few times. This sequence joins TRBV30 and TRBJ1-2; TRBD1 might be the D (6 bases). The germline V gene has CDR1 GTSNPN and CDR2 SVGIG (reference sequence). The CDR3 covers 12 residues. V gave up 5 bases and J gave up 7 bases, with 14 bases separating them. The CDR3 sequence is CAWGSGGRGYTF. The CDR3 DNA follows: TGTGCCTGGGGTAGTGGGGGCCGTGGCTACACCTTC.

The CDR3 is CAWSQTDYNSPLHF. CDR3 sequence (DNA): TGTGCCTGGAGCCAGACAGACTATAATTCACCCCTCCACTTT. The chain links TRBV30 to TRBJ1-6, with D maybe TRBD1 (5 bases). Per the germline V gene, CDR1 is GTSNPN and CDR2 is SVGIG (reference sequence). The CDR3 runs to 14 residues. With 3 bases removed from V and 3 bases from J, the gap between germline ends came to 9 bases.

CDR3 protein: CASSVDRVEKLFF. The CDR3 coding sequence is TGTGCCAGCAGCGTGGACAGGGTCGAAAAACTGTTTTTT. The V gene is TRBV7-9, the J gene TRBJ1-4; the match to TRBD1 covers 8 bases. This CDR3 has 13 residues. Germline V gives CDR1 SEHNR, CDR2 FQNEAQ (reference sequence). With 5 bases clipped from V and 8 bases from J, the junction kept 4 bases outside the gene matches.

The chain recombines TRBV23-1 with TRBJ1-2; 7 bases align to TRBD1. TRBV23-1 is treated as an ORF (open reading frame) with a function not yet certain. Trimming cost V 0 bases and J 0 bases; bases outside gene matches: 10. CDR3 length: 18 amino acids. The CDR3 sequence: CASSQSKFGTVSNYGYTF. CDR3 in DNA: TGCGCCAGCAGTCAATCGAAATTTGGGACAGTCTCTAACTATGGCTACACCTTC.

This clone showed up just a few times. V is TRBV27 and J is TRBJ2-7; 9 nucleotides match TRBD1. The germline V gene encodes CDR1 MNHEY and CDR2 SMNVEV (reference sequence). J was trimmed by 4 bases and V by 5 bases; bases with no gene match: 9. CDR3 size: 15 residues. The CDR3 is CASSLKPGQGYEQYF. In nucleotides, the CDR3 is TGTGCCAGCAGTCTTAAACCGGGACAGGGATACGAGCAGTACTTC.

V and J are TRBV6-5 and TRBJ1-2; D might be TRBD1 (6 bases). Trimming took 4 bases from V and 0 from J, leaving 12 bases between them. Germline values: CDR1 MNHEY, CDR2 SVGAGI. CDR3 length: 15 amino acids. CDR3 loop: CASSFRQASNYGYTF. CDR3 bases: TGTGCCAGCAGTTTTCGACAGGCTTCTAACTATGGCTACACCTTC.

This clone was seen a handful of times. The sample contains more than one DNA sequence encoding this CDR3. This chain joins TRBV7-2 and TRBJ2-5; D is perhaps TRBD1 (6 bases). The CDR3 is 13 amino acids. From germline, CDR1 is SGHTA and CDR2 FQGNSA. Trimming left V 5 bases short and J 2 bases short, with 9 bases between. The CDR3 region is CASSLQGQETQYF. CDR3 sequence (DNA): TGTGCCAGCAGCCTACAGGGACAAGAGACCCAGTACTTC.

This clone was observed a single time. The gene calls are TRBV7-9 and TRBJ2-7, with 7 bases matching TRBD2. The V and J ends lost 7 bases and 7 bases, in that order; junction bases with no gene match: 13. Germline assignment: CDR1 SEHNR and CDR2 FQNEAQ (reference sequence). The CDR3 loop spans 14 amino acids. The CDR3 coding sequence is TGTGCCAGCACCCCGGGGAGGGTGTTAAGGGAGCAGTACTTC. Translated, it gives CASTPGRVLREQYF.

This clone was recorded many times. This rearrangement joins TRBV15 to TRBJ2-1, with D hard to call. With 0 bases removed from V and 9 bases from J, the gap between germline ends came to 6 bases. The CDR3 loop spans 12 amino acids. CDR1 and CDR2 from the germline V gene are LNHNV and YYDKDF (reference sequence). The CDR3 spells CATSRDTGEQFF. The CDR3 DNA sequence: TGTGCCACCAGCAGAGATACTGGTGAGCAGTTCTTC.

This clone has only a few counts. The rearrangement joins TRBV30 to TRBJ2-5; D perhaps matches TRBD1 (6 bases). Trimming pared 6 bases from V and 0 bases from J, leaving 26 bases between. The CDR3 is 18 residues long. The germline CDR1 and CDR2 sequences are GTSNPN and SVGIG (reference sequence). The CDR3 is CACNTGFILGVYQETQYF. Here the CDR3 DNA reads TGTGCCTGCAATACAGGGTTCATCCTAGGGGTTTACCAAGAGACCCAGTACTTC.

The chain carries TRBV15 and TRBJ2-7, with D perhaps TRBD1 (5 bases). This CDR3 has 15 amino acids. The germline V gene has CDR1 LNHNV and CDR2 YYDKDF (reference sequence). Trimming took off 4 bases at V and 0 bases at J, with 13 bases between the two ends. For the CDR3, the DNA is TGTGCCACCAGCAATACACAGGCTGACTCCTACGAGCAGTACTTC. Protein: CATSNTQADSYEQYF.

This clone showed up just a few times. The chain is built from TRBV19 and TRBJ1-1; TRBD1 is a possible D gene (6 bases). Germline V lookup: CDR1 LNHDA, CDR2 SQIVND (reference sequence). The CDR3 has 13 amino acids. Trimming shortened V by 7 bases and J by 3 bases, and 12 bases separated the two germline ends. Here the CDR3 reads CASNREADTEAFF. The CDR3 DNA sequence: TGTGCCAGTAACAGGGAAGCAGACACTGAAGCTTTCTTT.

The table lists this clone with a few counts. The chain couples TRBV4-1 to TRBJ2-3; D may be TRBD2 (7 bases). V was cut by 1 base and J by 5 bases, with 16 bases left in between. The CDR3 consists of 16 residues. Per the germline V gene, CDR1 is MGHRA and CDR2 is YSYEKL. The CDR3 coding sequence is TGCGCCAGCAGCCAAGTCTCGGGGGGCCTAGGAGATACGCAGTATTTT. This codes for CASSQVSGGLGDTQYF.

This chain links TRBV7-6 with TRBJ2-1; the D gene is possibly TRBD2 (6 bases). This CDR3 has 12 residues. Germline-derived CDR1 and CDR2 are SGHVS and FNYEAQ. Trimming shortened V by 1 base and J by 8 bases, and 6 bases separated the two germline ends. The CDR3 DNA reads TGTGCCAGCAGCTTAGGGGAGGATGAGCAGTTCTTC. Translation: CASSLGEDEQFF.

The chain is built from TRBV5-4 and TRBJ1-2; 7 bases agree with TRBD1. This CDR3 comprises 15 residues. The germline V gene has CDR1 SGHNT and CDR2 YYREEE (reference sequence). V lost 5 bases and J lost 2; bases outside the gene matches: 9. The CDR3 bases are TGTGCCAGCAGATCAGCACCGACAGGGAACTATGGCTACACCTTC. This codes for CASRSAPTGNYGYTF. Looking up the rest from reference TRBV5-4 and TRBJ1-2 gives the full variable domain: ETGVTQSPTHLIKTRGQQVTLRCSSQSGHNTVSWYQQALGQGPQFIFQYYREEENGRGNFPPRFSGLQFPNYSSELNVNALELDDSALYLCASRSAPTGNYGYTFGSGTRLTVV.

This clone was counted between two and nine times. This sequence joins TRBV5-1 and TRBJ2-2, with 11 bases identical to TRBD2. The V gene's germline CDR1 is SGHRS and CDR2 YFSETQ. V lost 0 bases, J lost 0 bases, and 4 bases stayed unmatched. The length of the CDR3 is 18 residues. CDR3 in DNA: TGCGCCAGCAGCTTGGATAGCGGGGGGGCAGCGAACACCGGGGAGCTGTTTTTT. Protein: CASSLDSGGAANTGELFF.

This chain connects TRBV6-1 to TRBJ2-7; 10 nucleotides line up with TRBD1. Germline CDR1 and CDR2: MNHNS and SASEGT. This CDR3 spans 15 amino acids. The J segment lost 1 base and the V segment lost 1 base, leaving 1 base of the junction unmatched. CDR3 DNA sequence: TGTGCCAGCAGTGAAGGGACAGGGGGTTCCTACGAGCAGTACTTC. Its translation: CASSEGTGGSYEQYF.

This clone was counted only a few times. The V gene is TRBV7-2, the J gene TRBJ2-3; D possibly corresponds to TRBD1 (5 bases). This CDR3 has 15 residues. Germline CDR1 reads SGHTA; CDR2 reads FQGNSA. The V gene lost 5 bases and the J gene lost 4 bases, with 16 bases spanning the gap. CDR3 DNA sequence: TGTGCCAGCAGCCTAGGGGCCCAGGGCGCAGATACGCAGTATTTT. Protein product: CASSLGAQGADTQYF.

The chain links TRBV6-1 to TRBJ2-5; maybe TRBD1 (6 bases). The CDR3 loop spans 16 amino acids. Per germline, CDR1 MNHNS and CDR2 SASEGT. Trimming stripped 0 bases from V and 7 bases from J, with 18 bases between. CDR3 in amino acids: CASSEALRQGPTTQYF. The CDR3 region has the DNA TGTGCCAGCAGTGAAGCGCTTCGTCAGGGGCCTACGACCCAGTACTTC.

This clone came up a few times. The V and J genes are TRBV30 and TRBJ2-1; 13 nucleotides align to TRBD2. Germline V gene lookup returns CDR1 GTSNPN and CDR2 SVGIG (reference sequence). Losses at the gene ends were 4 bases for V and 7 bases for J; bases not matched to a gene: 7. This CDR3 comprises 15 residues. This CDR3 is CAWTYAGLAGNEQFF. Written as DNA, the CDR3 is TGTGCCTGGACCTACGCGGGACTAGCGGGGAATGAGCAGTTCTTC.

This clone has only a few counts. This chain joins TRBV14 and TRBJ2-2, with D perhaps matching TRBD1 (6 bases). CDR1 and CDR2 (germline): SGHDN, FVKESK. With 3 bases removed from V and 0 bases from J, the gap between germline ends came to 11 bases. The CDR3 is 16 residues long. The CDR3 nucleotides read TGTGCCAGCAGCCACCGCGCAGGGGCGAACACCGGGGAGCTGTTTTTT. Amino acid sequence: CASSHRAGANTGELFF.

A few counts support this clone. The gene calls are TRBV11-2 and TRBJ1-5; a weak D match, TRBD1 (5 bases). Germline lookup yields CDR1 SGHAT and CDR2 FQNNGV. Trimming took 4 bases from V and 7 from J, leaving 14 bases between them. The CDR3 consists of 14 residues. The CDR3 here is CASSSEQAQQPQHF. Written as DNA, the CDR3 is TGTGCCAGCAGCTCCGAACAGGCCCAGCAGCCCCAGCATTTT.

V gene TRBV7-8 combines with J gene TRBJ2-7; 7 positions agree with TRBD1. The ends lost 6 bases at V and 5 bases at J; junction bases unmatched: 10. The CDR3 is 14 amino acids. Germline values: CDR1 SGHVS, CDR2 FQNEAQ. The CDR3 here is CASSRQQGSDEQYF. The CDR3 DNA is TGTGCCAGCAGTCGGCAACAGGGGAGCGACGAGCAGTACTTC.

A few counts support this clone. The V and J genes are TRBV19 and TRBJ1-4, with 9 bases aligning to TRBD1. Trimming at V came to 8 bases and at J to 8 bases, leaving 6 bases not matched to a gene. CDR3 length: 13 residues. The germline V gene encodes CDR1 LNHDA and CDR2 SQIVND (reference sequence). CDR3 DNA sequence: TGTGCCAGTTTACAGGGGGCTGGGGAAAAACTGTTTTTT. Translated, it gives CASLQGAGEKLFF. Full variable domain (outside the CDR3, taken from reference TRBV19 and TRBJ1-4): DGGITQSPKYLFRKEGQNVTLSCEQNLNHDAMYWYRQDPGQGLRLIYYSQIVNDFQKGDIAEGYSVSREKKESFPLTVTSAQKNPTAFYLCASLQGAGEKLFFGSGTQLSVL.

This clone was counted between two and nine times. The V gene is TRBV7-9, the J gene TRBJ1-2, with 7 bases matching TRBD1. Germline V lookup: CDR1 SEHNR, CDR2 FQNEAQ (reference sequence). CDR3 length: 16 amino acids. After removal of 3 bases from V and 6 bases from J, the junction contained 13 bases not matched to a gene. The CDR3 protein is CASSFAFLRQGNGYTF. The CDR3 coding sequence is TGTGCCAGCAGCTTCGCCTTTCTTCGACAGGGTAATGGCTACACCTTC.

This clone was counted between two and nine times. The rearrangement uses TRBV6-1 and TRBJ2-3, with 10 bases aligning to TRBD2. With 6 bases clipped from V and 6 bases from J, the junction kept 12 bases outside the gene matches. CDR3 size: 16 residues. The germline gives CDR1 MNHNS, CDR2 SASEGT. The CDR3 spells CASSERASGGWDTQYF. The CDR3 nucleotides are TGTGCCAGCAGCGAAAGGGCTAGCGGGGGTTGGGATACGCAGTATTTT.

The chain couples TRBV29-1 to TRBJ1-2; tentatively, D is TRBD1 (6 bases). The CDR3 extends over 13 amino acids. The germline gives CDR1 SQVTM, CDR2 ANQGSEA. V was pared by 3 bases and J by 4 bases, with 12 bases between. The CDR3 protein is CSVEDRSSYGYTF. CDR3 nucleotide sequence: TGCAGCGTTGAGGACAGATCGTCCTATGGCTACACCTTC.

The chain couples TRBV6-5 to TRBJ2-7; possibly TRBD2 for D (5 bases). V was cut by 6 bases and J by 12 bases, with 15 bases left in between. Germline V gene data show CDR1 as MNHEY and CDR2 as SVGAGI. CDR3 size: 11 residues. This CDR3 is CASSRGAAVYF. For the CDR3, the DNA is TGTGCCAGCAGCCGGGGAGCCGCGGTGTACTTC.

The chain recombines TRBV13 with TRBJ1-1; D call uncertain. This CDR3 region has 13 residues. V was cut by 4 bases and J by 0 bases, with 6 bases left in between. From germline, CDR1 is PRHDT and CDR2 FYEKMQ (reference sequence). CDR3 nucleotide sequence: TGTGCCAGCAGCTCCAGGCTGAACACTGAAGCTTTCTTT. This gives the protein CASSSRLNTEAFF.

This clone occurred a few times. This chain connects TRBV9 to TRBJ2-5; TRBD2 agrees at 7 bases. V dropped 3 bases and J dropped 5; count of bases not matched to a gene: 7. The germline CDR1 and CDR2 sequences are SGDLS and YYNGEE. The CDR3 extends over 14 amino acids. CDR3 sequence: CASSEGGIRETQYF. The CDR3 coding sequence is TGTGCCAGCAGCGAGGGAGGGATTCGGGAGACCCAGTACTTC.